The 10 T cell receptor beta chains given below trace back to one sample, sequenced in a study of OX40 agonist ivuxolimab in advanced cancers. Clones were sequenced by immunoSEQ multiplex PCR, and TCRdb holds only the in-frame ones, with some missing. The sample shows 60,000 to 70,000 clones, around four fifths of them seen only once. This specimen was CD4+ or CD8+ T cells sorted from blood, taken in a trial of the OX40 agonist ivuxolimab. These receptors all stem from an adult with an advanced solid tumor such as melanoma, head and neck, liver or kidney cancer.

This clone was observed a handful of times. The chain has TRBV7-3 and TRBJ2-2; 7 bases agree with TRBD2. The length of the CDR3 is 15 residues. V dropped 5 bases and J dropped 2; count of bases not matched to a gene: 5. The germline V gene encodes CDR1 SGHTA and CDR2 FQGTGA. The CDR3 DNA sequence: TGTGCCAGCAGCCCTGGGACTATCAACACCGGGGAGCTGTTTTTT. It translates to CASSPGTINTGELFF. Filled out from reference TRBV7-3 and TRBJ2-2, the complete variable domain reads GAGVSQTPSNKVTEKGKYVELRCDPISGHTALYWYRQSLGQGPEFLIYFQGTGAADDSGLPNDRFFAVRPEGSVSTLKIQRTERGDSAVYLCASSPGTINTGELFFGEGSRLTVL.

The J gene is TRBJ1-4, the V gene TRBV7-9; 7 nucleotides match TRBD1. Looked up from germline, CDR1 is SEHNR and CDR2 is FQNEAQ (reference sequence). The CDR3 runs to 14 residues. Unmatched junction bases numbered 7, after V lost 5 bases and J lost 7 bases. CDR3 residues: CASSPDRASEKLFF. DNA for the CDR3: TGTGCCAGCAGCCCCGACAGGGCTAGTGAAAAACTGTTTTTT.

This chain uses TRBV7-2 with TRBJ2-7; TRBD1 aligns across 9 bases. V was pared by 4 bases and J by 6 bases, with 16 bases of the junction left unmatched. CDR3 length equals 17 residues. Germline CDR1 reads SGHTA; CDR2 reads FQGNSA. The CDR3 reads CASSYAQSAQGAGEQYF. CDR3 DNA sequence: TGTGCCAGCAGCTACGCACAATCAGCACAGGGGGCTGGCGAGCAGTACTTC.

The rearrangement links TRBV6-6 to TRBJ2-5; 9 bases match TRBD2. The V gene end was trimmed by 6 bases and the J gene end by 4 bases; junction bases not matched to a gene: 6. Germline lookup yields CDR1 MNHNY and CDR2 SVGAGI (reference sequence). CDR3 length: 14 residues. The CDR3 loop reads CASSRELAGETQYF. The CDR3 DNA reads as TGTGCCAGCAGCCGCGAACTAGCGGGAGAGACCCAGTACTTC.

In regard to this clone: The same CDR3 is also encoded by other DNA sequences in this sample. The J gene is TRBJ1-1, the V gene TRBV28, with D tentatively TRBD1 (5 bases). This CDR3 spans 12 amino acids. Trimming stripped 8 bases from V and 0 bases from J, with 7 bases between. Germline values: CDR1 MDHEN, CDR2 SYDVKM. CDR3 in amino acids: CASGALNTEAFF. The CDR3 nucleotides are TGTGCCAGCGGGGCCCTGAACACTGAAGCTTTCTTT. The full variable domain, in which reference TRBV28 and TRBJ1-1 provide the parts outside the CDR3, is DVKVTQSSRYLVKRTGEKVFLECVQDMDHENMFWYRQDPGLGLRLIYFSYDVKMKEKGDIPEGYSVSREKKERFSLILESASTNQTSMYLCASGALNTEAFFGQGTRLTVV.

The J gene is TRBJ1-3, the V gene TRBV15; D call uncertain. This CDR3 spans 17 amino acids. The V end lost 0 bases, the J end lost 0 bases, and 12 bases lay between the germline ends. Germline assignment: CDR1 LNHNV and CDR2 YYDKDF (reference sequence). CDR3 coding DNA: TGTGCCACCAGCAGAGATCTGGCAGGACCCTCTGGAAACACCATATATTTT. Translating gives CATSRDLAGPSGNTIYF.

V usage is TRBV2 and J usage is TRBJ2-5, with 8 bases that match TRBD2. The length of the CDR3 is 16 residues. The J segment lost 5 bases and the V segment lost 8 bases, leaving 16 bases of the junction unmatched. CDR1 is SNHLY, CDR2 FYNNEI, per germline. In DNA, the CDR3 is TGTGCCAGCGCCCGAGGTCTAGCGGGTGATCAGGAGACCCAGTACTTC. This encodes CASARGLAGDQETQYF.

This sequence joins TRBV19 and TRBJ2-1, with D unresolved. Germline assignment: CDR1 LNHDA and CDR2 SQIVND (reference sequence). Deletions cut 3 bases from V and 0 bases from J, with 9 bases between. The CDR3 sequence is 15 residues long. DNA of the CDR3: TGTGCCAGTAGTATGTTGGGTGGCTCCTACAATGAGCAGTTCTTC. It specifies CASSMLGGSYNEQFF.

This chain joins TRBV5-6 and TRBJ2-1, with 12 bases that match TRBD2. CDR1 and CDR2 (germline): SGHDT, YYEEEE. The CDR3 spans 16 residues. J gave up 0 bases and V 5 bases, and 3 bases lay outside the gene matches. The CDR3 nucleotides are TGTGCCAGCAGTCGGACTAGCGGGGCCTCCTACAATGAGCAGTTCTTC. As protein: CASSRTSGASYNEQFF.

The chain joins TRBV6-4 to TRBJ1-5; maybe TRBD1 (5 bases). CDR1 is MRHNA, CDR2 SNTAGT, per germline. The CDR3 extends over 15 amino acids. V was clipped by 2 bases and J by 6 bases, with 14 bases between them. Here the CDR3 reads CASSDGQGGGQPQHF. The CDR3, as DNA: TGTGCCAGCAGTGACGGGCAGGGTGGTGGTCAGCCCCAGCATTTT.